This T cell receptor (beta chain) was observed in a study of T cell clonality in common variable immunodeficiency. Whole-study results and caveats: Fewer deletions and N-nucleotide insertions were reportedly seen in common variable immunodeficiency TCR beta sequences.

Control and CVID samples contributed equal amounts of genomic DNA. Profiled with immunoSEQ multiplex PCR; TCRdb holds only in-frame clones, not every one. There are about 42,000 clones in the sample, none observed a single time. This clone appeared many times. Antigen specificity is unknown. From the germline J gene comes the end of the CDR3, since the read stops 3 residues before it. Reduced serum IgG, IgA and/or IgM plus specific antibody deficiency defined CVID. Most patients and controls had Caucasian heritage. Heparinized whole blood, about 5 to 9 ml, came from each donor. Germline V CDR1 and CDR2: SQVTM, ANQGSEA. Trimming stripped 1 base from V and 5 bases from J, with 11 bases between. The length of the CDR3 is 13 residues.

The rearrangement links TRBV29-1 to TRBJ1-2; D uncertain. This TCR was recovered from a human donor with common variable immunodeficiency. The sequencing sample was made of peripheral blood mononuclear cells. This CDR3 reads CSVEVVQSYGYTF. The covered CDR3 bases are TGCAGCGTTGAAGTAGTACAGTCGTATGGC.